A selection of T cell receptor beta chains follows, all from one sample in a study of blood T cell repertoires in COVID-19. Sequencing used immunoSEQ multiplex PCR; TCRdb keeps in-frame clones, though not all of them. The sample lists about 210,000 clones, less than 85% occurring once. Material: peripheral blood. The receptors come from a woman in her seventies with acute or convalescent COVID-19. CDR3s include the opening cysteine and the closing phenylalanine or tryptophan. D genes are given only for firm matches. Part of the rows lack a size; the others show once, few, many or a class for expanded clones.

TRBV2,TRBD1,TRBJ1-6,few,TGTGCCAGCAGCGGACAGGGAGGGAATTCACCCCTCCACTTT,CASSGQGGNSPLHF
TRBV18,.,TRBJ2-5,.,TGTGCCAGCTCACGGTCGGTCGGGGGATCGGGAGAGACCCAGTACTTC,CASSRSVGGSGETQYF
TRBV15,TRBD1,TRBJ1-4,.,TGTGCCACCAGCAGAGGCGGACAGGCCTATAATGAAAAACTGTTTTTT,CATSRGGQAYNEKLFF
TRBV5-1,.,TRBJ1-3,.,TGCGCCAGCAGCTTGTCGTTAACAGACTCTGGAAACACCATATATTTT,CASSLSLTDSGNTIYF
TRBV11-2,.,TRBJ1-1,.,TGTGCCAGCGTCTCCGCGGTTTTAGACACTGAAGCTTTCTTT,CASVSAVLDTEAFF
TRBV29-1,TRBD1,TRBJ1-2,few,TGCAGCGTTAGCCTTAAAACAGGGGGGGAAGGCTACACCTTC,CSVSLKTGGEGYTF
TRBV2,TRBD1,TRBJ2-3,.,TGTGCCAGCAGAACAGGGGGCGGGTTTCCAGATACGCAGTATTTT,CASRTGGGFPDTQYF
TRBV5-4,.,TRBJ2-2,few,TGTGCCAGCAGCATTCGACAGGCCGGGGAGCTGTTTTTT,CASSIRQAGELFF
TRBV7-8,.,TRBJ2-1,.,TGTGCCAGCAGCTTAGTAGACAGGTTCGGAAATGAGCAGTTCTTC,CASSLVDRFGNEQFF
TRBV10-3,TRBD2,TRBJ2-1,.,TGTGCCATCAGTGAGGGTCGCTGGGGGGGATACAATGAGCAGTTCTTC,CAISEGRWGGYNEQFF
TRBV28,.,TRBJ2-5,few,TGTGCCAGCCAAAGGAGAGAGACCCAGTACTTC,CASQRRETQYF
TRBV10-1,TRBD2,TRBJ2-1,.,TGCGCCAGCAGTCCGACTAGCGGGGGGGATTCCTACAATGAGCAGTTCTTC,CASSPTSGGDSYNEQFF
TRBV5-1,TRBD2,TRBJ2-5,.,TGCGCCAGCAGCTTTGGCGGGGGAGAGACCCAGTACTTC,CASSFGGGETQYF
TRBV5-1,.,TRBJ2-3,once,TGCGCCAGCCGCTTGGGGCCTCGCGGGGCGGATACGCAGTATTTT,CASRLGPRGADTQYF
TRBV15,.,TRBJ1-3,once,TGTGCCACCAGAGACGGGAGCTCTGGAAACACCATATATTTT,CATRDGSSGNTIYF
TRBV18,.,TRBJ2-3,.,TGTGCCAGCTCACCATCAGCCGGGGGGCAGTATTTT,CASSPSAGGQYF
TRBV5-1,.,TRBJ1-1,few,TGCGCCAGCAGCTCAGGGAATCCGAACACTGAAGCTTTCTTT,CASSSGNPNTEAFF
TRBV9,.,TRBJ1-6,few,TGTGCCAGCAGCCCTCGGGGCGGGGGATATAATTCACCCCTCCACTTT,CASSPRGGGYNSPLHF
TRBV3-1/TRBV3-2,TRBD2,TRBJ2-2,.,TGTGCCAGCACCCTCGGACTAGCGGGGAGTACCGGGGAGCTGTTTTTT,CASTLGLAGSTGELFF
TRBV5-6,.,TRBJ2-7,few,TGTGCCAGCAGCTCCCTCTCGAGGAGGGTGGTCGAGCAGTACTTC,CASSSLSRRVVEQYF
TRBV7-6,TRBD2,TRBJ2-3,.,TGTGCCAGCAGCTTAAGGGCCGGGACTAGCGGGGGGGGCACAGATACGCAGTATTTT,CASSLRAGTSGGGTDTQYF
TRBV7-2,.,TRBJ2-5,.,TGTGCCAGCAGCTCTAGGGTGGGGAGGGAGACCCAGTACTTC,CASSSRVGRETQYF
TRBV6-4,TRBD1,TRBJ2-2,once,TGTGCCAGCAGAATTGGACAGGGGTCCACCGGGGAGCTGTTTTTT,CASRIGQGSTGELFF
TRBV2,.,TRBJ2-7,many,TGTGCCAGCAGTGAGGAGGGAGGAGGCGACTACGAGCAGTACTTC,CASSEEGGGDYEQYF
TRBV30,TRBD1,TRBJ1-1,.,TGTGCCTGGACCCCTCGAGGGGGACAGTGGACTGAAGCTTTCTTT,CAWTPRGGQWTEAFF
TRBV11-2,.,TRBJ2-5,.,TGTGCCAGCAGCTCCATCCTGGGGGCCCAAGAGACCCAGTACTTC,CASSSILGAQETQYF
TRBV5-1,TRBD1,TRBJ2-5,.,TGCGCCAGCAGCTTGGGTTCTGGACAGGCAGAAGAGACCCAGTACTTC,CASSLGSGQAEETQYF
TRBV19,.,TRBJ2-4,.,TGTGCCAGTAGTATAGAACGGGGGGCGGCCTCCGCCAAAAACATTCAGTACTTC,CASSIERGAASAKNIQYF
TRBV27,TRBD2,TRBJ2-3,.,TGTGCCAGCAGTCTGCGGGGGGGCGTTGGAGATACGCAGTATTTT,CASSLRGGVGDTQYF
TRBV9,TRBD2,TRBJ2-5,.,TGTGCCAGCAGCCCACTAATAGCGGGGGGTAAGGAGACCCAGTACTTC,CASSPLIAGGKETQYF
TRBV10-1,TRBD1,TRBJ2-2,.,TGCGCCAGCCAGGGACAGGCCAACACCGGGGAGCTGTTTTTT,CASQGQANTGELFF
TRBV5-1,.,TRBJ2-7,.,TGCGCCAGCAGCTTGCGGGACACCGTGTCCTACGAGCAGTACTTC,CASSLRDTVSYEQYF
TRBV6-2/TRBV6-3,TRBD1,TRBJ1-1,.,TGTGCCAGCAGTTACTTGGGACAGGGGGCAACTGAAGCTTTCTTT,CASSYLGQGATEAFF
TRBV3-1/TRBV3-2,TRBD1,TRBJ1-6,.,TGTGCCAGCAGCCAAAGAACAACAGGGGGCCGGTCACCCCTCCACTTT,CASSQRTTGGRSPLHF
TRBV2,.,TRBJ1-2,once,TGTGCCAGCAGAGCAGGGGTAAACTATGGCTACACCTTC,CASRAGVNYGYTF
TRBV12-2,.,TRBJ1-4,.,TGTGCAAGTCGCTTACATATGGGAGGCCGGGAAAAACTGTTTTTT,CASRLHMGGREKLFF
TRBV7-2,.,TRBJ1-5,.,TGTGCCAGCAGCACGGGCCCCGGGGGGCAGCAGCCCCAGCATTTT,CASSTGPGGQQPQHF
TRBV15,TRBD1,TRBJ2-5,.,TGTGCCACCAGCAGAGATGAGACAGGGGGGGCGACCCAGTACTTC,CATSRDETGGATQYF
TRBV9,TRBD2,TRBJ2-3,.,TGTGCCAGCAGCGTACCTACCCTGACTGGGGGGGGTGTGTCTGGCACAGATACGCAGTATTTT,CASSVPTLTGGGVSGTDTQYF
TRBV6-5,TRBD1,TRBJ1-2,.,TGTGCCAGCAGTTTGTTCCAGGGGGCTGGCTACACCTTC,CASSLFQGAGYTF
TRBV6-1,.,TRBJ1-1,.,TGTGCCAGCAGTGAATACGGGGGAACTGAAGCTTTCTTT,CASSEYGGTEAFF
TRBV10-3,TRBD1,TRBJ2-1,.,TGTGCCATCACCTCCGGGACAGGGTCGGGTAATGAGCAGTTCTTC,CAITSGTGSGNEQFF
TRBV7-9,TRBD1,TRBJ2-7,.,TGTGCCAGCAGCTTAGGACAGGGGCTCAACGAGCAGTACTTC,CASSLGQGLNEQYF
TRBV3-1/TRBV3-2,TRBD2,TRBJ2-1,few,TGTGCCAGCAGCCCCCTAACTAGCGGGGGGGCGGGTGAGCAGTTCTTC,CASSPLTSGGAGEQFF
TRBV6-4,TRBD2,TRBJ2-7,.,TGTGCCAGCAGTGTAGCGGGGGGTACCTACGAGCAGTACTTC,CASSVAGGTYEQYF
TRBV6-6,.,TRBJ2-7,.,TGTGCCAGCAGTTACTCGAGTAAGGGAGGAGGGTCCGAGCAGTACTTC,CASSYSSKGGGSEQYF
TRBV18,.,TRBJ2-1,once,TGTGCCAGCTCACCGTCGGGGGGCCGAGGGGGTTACGGTGAGCAGTTCTTC,CASSPSGGRGGYGEQFF
TRBV3-1/TRBV3-2,.,TRBJ1-5,.,TGTGCCAGCAGCCAAGATTACATAAGCAATCAGCCCCAGCATTTT,CASSQDYISNQPQHF
TRBV6-2/TRBV6-3,.,TRBJ2-2,.,TGTGCCAGCAGTTACTCGGACTCCGGAACCGGGGAGCTGTTTTTT,CASSYSDSGTGELFF
TRBV3-1/TRBV3-2,.,TRBJ1-3,once,TGTGCCAGCAGCCAAGAGCGGAACACCATATATTTT,CASSQERNTIYF
TRBV19,.,TRBJ1-5,.,TGTGCCAGTAGTATAGTGTCAGGGGAAGATCAGCCCCAGCATTTT,CASSIVSGEDQPQHF
TRBV30,.,TRBJ2-3,.,TGTGCCTGGAGTATTATTAGCGGTCCGGGCACGCAGTATTTT,CAWSIISGPGTQYF
TRBV3-1/TRBV3-2,.,TRBJ2-3,.,TGTGCCAGCAGCCCTACCGGGACAACCAATACGCAGTATTTT,CASSPTGTTNTQYF
TRBV21-1,.,TRBJ1-5,few,TGTGCCAGCAGCAAAATTAACAGGGGAAGCCAGCCCCAGCATTTT,CASSKINRGSQPQHF
TRBV12-3/TRBV12-4,.,TRBJ2-5,.,TGTGCCAGCAGTTCGGGGGAGACCCAGTACTTC,CASSSGETQYF
TRBV19,TRBD1,TRBJ2-6,.,TGTGCCAGTAGTTCCTACAGGGGCCCAATCTCTGGGGCCAACGTCCTGACTTTC,CASSSYRGPISGANVLTF
TRBV5-1,TRBD1,TRBJ2-5,.,TGCGCCAGCAGCGTGGGGGACAGGTCTCCGGGGGAGACCCAGTACTTC,CASSVGDRSPGETQYF
TRBV4-3,.,TRBJ1-2,.,TGCGCCAGCAGCCAAGTGGCAGGGGTGGTCTATGGCTACACCTTC,CASSQVAGVVYGYTF
TRBV3-1/TRBV3-2,TRBD1,TRBJ2-5,.,TGTGCCAGCAGCGTAACCGGGACAGGAGAGACCCAGTACTTC,CASSVTGTGETQYF
TRBV10-3,TRBD1,TRBJ1-2,.,TGTGCCAGTATTAAGACCGTAGGACAGGGGGAAGGCTATGGCTACACCTTC,CASIKTVGQGEGYGYTF